This T cell receptor (beta chain) comes out of a study of T cell repertoires in cytomegalovirus infection. Study at large: Both recently identified HLA-C-restricted and well-studied HLA-B-restricted CMV epitopes were used in the study. Public TCR beta signatures were indicative of both CMV infection and a matching HLA type.

Each CDR3 protein is one row after TCRdb ran MiXCR on the reads. This sample has a few hundred thousand distinct CDR3 sequences, with 40% found just once. General study results and limits: HLA-C-restricted, CMV-specific TCR beta clonotypes were dominant ex vivo.

A word on this clonotype: Antigen unknown.

The CDR3 sequence is 15 residues long. Trimming took 5 bases from V and 10 from J, leaving 22 bases between them. Per the germline V gene, CDR1 is SGHKS and CDR2 is YYEKEE (reference sequence). This clonotype was sampled from a human donor in good health (CMV status not recorded). Some clones in this sample may be carry-over from other donors' samples. The gene calls are TRBV5-5 and TRBJ2-1; perhaps TRBD2 as D (5 bases). Source: cultured PBMCs, taken from culture after CMV antigen stimulation. The CDR3 DNA reads TGTGCCAGCAGAGCGGACCCTACACCCCGGAGCGAGCAGTTCTTC. This translates into CASRADPTPRSEQFF.